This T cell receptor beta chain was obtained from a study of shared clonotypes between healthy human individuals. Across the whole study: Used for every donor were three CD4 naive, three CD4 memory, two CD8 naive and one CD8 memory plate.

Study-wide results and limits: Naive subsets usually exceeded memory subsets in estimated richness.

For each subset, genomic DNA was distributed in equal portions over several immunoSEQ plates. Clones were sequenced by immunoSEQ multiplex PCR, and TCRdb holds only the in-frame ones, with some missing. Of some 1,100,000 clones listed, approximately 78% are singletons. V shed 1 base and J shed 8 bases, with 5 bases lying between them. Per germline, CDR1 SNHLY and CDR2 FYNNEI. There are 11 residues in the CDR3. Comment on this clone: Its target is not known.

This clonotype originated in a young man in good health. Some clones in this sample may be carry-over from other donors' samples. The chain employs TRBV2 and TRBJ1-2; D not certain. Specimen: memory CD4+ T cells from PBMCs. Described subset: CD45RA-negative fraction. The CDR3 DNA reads TGTGCCAGCAGTGAAGAGTGGGGCTACACCTTC. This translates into CASSEEWGYTF.